This T cell receptor beta chain was captured by sequencing in a study of shared clonotypes between healthy human individuals. Assay used: immunoSEQ multiplex PCR; TCRdb lists only in-frame clones, some missing. The table records about 580,000 clones, 95% to 98% of them present only once. This clone was detected once. Cells designated naive CD8 were CD45RO-negative and were positively selected for CCR7, with terminally differentiated effector memory CD45RA+ cells excluded. Per the germline V gene, CDR1 is MNHNY and CDR2 is SVGAGI (reference sequence). V dropped 2 bases and J dropped 0 bases, with 11 bases sitting between them. The CDR3 sequence is 15 residues long.

The TCR originated in a man between 25 and 39 years old in good health. Sequenced sample: naive CD8+ T cells sorted from blood. This chain connects TRBV6-6 to TRBJ2-7; D possibly corresponds to TRBD2 (6 bases). This CDR3 reads CASSYDGDFSYEQYF. For the CDR3, the DNA is TGTGCCAGCAGTTACGACGGGGACTTCTCCTACGAGCAGTACTTC.